The table lists the clone carrying this T cell receptor (beta chain) with a count of one. The antigen is undetermined. This sample was taken from a study of naive CD8 T cells in extremely preterm neonates. The method was immunoSEQ multiplex PCR; TCRdb's version includes in-frame clones alone and lacks a portion of them. The repertoire holds 20,000 or so clones, with about 91% as singletons. Germline V gene lookup returns CDR1 ENHRY and CDR2 SYGVKD. The CDR3 has 11 residues. V gave up 2 bases and J gave up 2 bases, with 0 bases separating them. Findings and caveats of the study: Preterm infants showed shorter CDR3s, fewer N additions and less trimming than older groups.

Extremely preterm births at 23-27 weeks of gestation supplied the samples. Mothers with known HIV infection were excluded. Each sample had roughly 19,000–100,000 sorted naive CD8+ T cells. V usage is TRBV10-3 and J usage is TRBJ2-5, with D uncertain. This TCR was sampled from a boy who was born preterm. The sequenced sample consisted of naive CD8+ T cells from cord blood. The DNA for the CDR3 is TGTGCCATCAGTGAGCAAGAGACCCAGTACTTC. This sequence encodes CAISEQETQYF.